This TCR beta chain emerged from a study of sequential checkpoint blockade in melanoma. Whole-study context: Both treatment sequences were followed by maintenance nivolumab.

Documented treatment: randomized to nivolumab then ipilimumab (arm A) or the reverse (arm B). Patients had received no earlier DNA-damaging chemotherapy. Sorted cells were live CD3+CD8+, lacking CD19 and CD56, from PBMCs. With V trimmed by 5 bases and J by 7 bases, 9 bases remained unmatched. Per germline, CDR1 MNHEY and CDR2 SMNVEV (reference sequence). The CDR3 covers 16 residues. Assay used: immunoSEQ multiplex PCR; TCRdb lists only in-frame clones, some missing. This table holds 25,000 to 30,000 clones, 70% to 80% found once. The chain employs TRBV27 and TRBJ2-1; 12 bases match TRBD2. Sequences were derived from CD8+ T cells sorted from blood (inferred from file names), sampled from a patient given nivolumab and ipilimumab in sequence. This receptor was identified in a human donor with melanoma. The CDR3 nucleotides read TGTGCCAGCAGTCCCCTACTAGCGGGGGGTGTGAATGAGCAGTTCTTC. Encoded protein: CASSPLLAGGVNEQFF.